The clone carrying this TCR beta chain was seen a handful of times. The antigen is undetermined. This specimen comes from a study of cytomegalovirus exposure and HLA in healthy donors. Study-wide results and caveats: The study labeled fewer than 200 TCR beta chains cytomegalovirus-associated. A few chains linked to CMV were shown in vitro to be specific for CMV antigens. In a later analysis, HLA-associated beta chains showed higher expansion and lower generation probabilities than comparable chains.

Primers included in the PCR were 60 Vbeta and 13 Jbeta primers. Using immunoSEQ multiplex PCR, the repertoire was profiled, and TCRdb retains in-frame clones only, with some absent. This sample carries about 300,000 clones, about nine tenths of them seen once, and the ten largest clones take roughly 4%. V shed 3 bases and J shed 4 bases, with 13 bases lying between them. In germline, CDR1 is KGHSH, CDR2 LQKENI. The CDR3 totals 15 residues. This clonotype originated in a man aged 40-49 years in good health and CMV-seropositive. This sequence joins TRBV18 and TRBJ1-5; D ambiguous. Input material: PBMCs. The CDR3 nucleotides are TGTGCCAGCTCACCGAGGGAGATAGCAAATCAGCCCCAGCATTTT. Encoded protein: CASSPREIANQPQHF.